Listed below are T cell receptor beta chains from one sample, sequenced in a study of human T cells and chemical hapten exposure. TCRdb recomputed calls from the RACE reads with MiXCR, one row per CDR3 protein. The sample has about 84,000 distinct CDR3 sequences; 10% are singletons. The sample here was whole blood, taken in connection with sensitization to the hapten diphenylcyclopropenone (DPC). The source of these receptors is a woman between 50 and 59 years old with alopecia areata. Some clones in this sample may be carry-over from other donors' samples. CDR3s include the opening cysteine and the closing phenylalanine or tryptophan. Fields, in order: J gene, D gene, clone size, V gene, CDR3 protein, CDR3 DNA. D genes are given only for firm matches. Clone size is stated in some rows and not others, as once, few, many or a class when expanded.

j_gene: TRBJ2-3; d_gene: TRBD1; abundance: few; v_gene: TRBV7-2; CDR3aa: CASSKRTGGSDTQYF; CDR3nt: TGTGCCAGCAGCAAGCGGACAGGGGGCTCGGATACGCAGTATTTT
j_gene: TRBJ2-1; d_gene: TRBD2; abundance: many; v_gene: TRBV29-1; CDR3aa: CSAISGRGNEQFF; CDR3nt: TGCAGCGCAATTAGCGGGAGGGGCAATGAGCAGTTCTTC
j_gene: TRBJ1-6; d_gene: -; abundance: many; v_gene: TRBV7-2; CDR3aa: CASSRSGLHLHF; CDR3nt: TGTGCCAGCAGCCGATCAGGGCTTCACCTCCACTTT
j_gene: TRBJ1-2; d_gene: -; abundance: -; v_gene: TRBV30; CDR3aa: CARQDSSNYGYTF; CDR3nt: TGTGCCCGTCAGGACAGCTCTAACTATGGCTACACCTTC
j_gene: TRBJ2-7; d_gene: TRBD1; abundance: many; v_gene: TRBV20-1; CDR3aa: CSARTDRGEQYF; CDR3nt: TGCAGTGCTAGAACCGACAGGGGCGAGCAGTACTTC
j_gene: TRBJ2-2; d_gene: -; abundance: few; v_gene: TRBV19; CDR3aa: CASRRTITGELFF; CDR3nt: TGTGCCAGTAGGAGGACTATCACCGGGGAGCTGTTTTTT
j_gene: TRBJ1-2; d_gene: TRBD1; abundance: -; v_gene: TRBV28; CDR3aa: CASRGQGKGDYGYTF; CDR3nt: TGTGCCAGCCGCGGACAGGGGAAAGGGGACTATGGCTACACCTTC
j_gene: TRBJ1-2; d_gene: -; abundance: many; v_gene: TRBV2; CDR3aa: CASWGVYGYTF; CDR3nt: TGTGCCAGCTGGGGTGTTTATGGCTACACCTTC
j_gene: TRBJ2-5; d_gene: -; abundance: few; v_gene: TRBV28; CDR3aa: CASSSLVETQYF; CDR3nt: TGTGCCAGCAGTTCTTTGGTCGAGACCCAGTACTTC
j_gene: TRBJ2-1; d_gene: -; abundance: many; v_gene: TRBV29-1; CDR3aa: CSATETSRNNEQFF; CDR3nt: TGCAGCGCTACCGAAACTAGTAGGAACAATGAGCAGTTCTTC
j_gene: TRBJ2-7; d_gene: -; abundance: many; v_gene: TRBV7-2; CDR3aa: CASSLIRSSYEQYF; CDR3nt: TGTGCCAGCAGCTTAATCAGGAGCAGCTACGAGCAGTACTTC
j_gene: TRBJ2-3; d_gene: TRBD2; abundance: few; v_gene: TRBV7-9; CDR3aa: CASSLGLAGEADTQYF; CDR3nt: TGTGCCAGCAGCTTGGGACTAGCGGGAGAGGCAGATACGCAGTATTTT
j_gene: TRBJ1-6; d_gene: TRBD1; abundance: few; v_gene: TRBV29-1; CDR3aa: CSARTGGNSPLHF; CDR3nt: TGCAGCGCAAGGACAGGGGGCAATTCACCCCTCCACTTT
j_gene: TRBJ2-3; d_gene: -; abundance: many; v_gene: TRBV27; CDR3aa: CASRFQGQDTQYF; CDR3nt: TGTGCCAGCCGTTTTCAGGGTCAAGATACGCAGTATTTT